This TCR beta chain comes out of a study of cytomegalovirus exposure and HLA in healthy donors. Whole-study findings and limits: Relative to equally common others, HLA-associated TCR beta chains showed greater clonal expansion in a later analysis. What a later analysis reportedly showed was that an Asian-associated ancestry cluster had fewer N-insertions than the roughly 670-donor mean. Productive status was seen about 87% or about 30% of the time for most TCR beta V segments in an earlier analysis. In a later analysis, common viral pathogens appeared linked to several of the most significant clusters.

Germline CDR1 MNHEY, CDR2 SMNVEV (reference sequence). Trimming removed 4 bases from V and 1 base from J, with 16 bases in between. This CDR3 spans 16 amino acids. The PCR contained 60 Vbeta and 13 Jbeta primers. Libraries were prepared by immunoSEQ multiplex PCR; TCRdb keeps only in-frame clonotypes and omits some of them. The data hold 82,000 or so clones, with about 9.5% observed a single time. As to this clone: Antigen unknown.

Source material: PBMCs. The chain recombines TRBV27 with TRBJ1-2; D is uncertain. This receptor was identified in a man in his sixties in good health and CMV-seropositive. CDR3 region: CASSSRGFQDNYGYTF. The DNA of the CDR3 is TGTGCCAGCAGTTCCCGCGGATTTCAAGATAACTATGGCTACACCTTC.